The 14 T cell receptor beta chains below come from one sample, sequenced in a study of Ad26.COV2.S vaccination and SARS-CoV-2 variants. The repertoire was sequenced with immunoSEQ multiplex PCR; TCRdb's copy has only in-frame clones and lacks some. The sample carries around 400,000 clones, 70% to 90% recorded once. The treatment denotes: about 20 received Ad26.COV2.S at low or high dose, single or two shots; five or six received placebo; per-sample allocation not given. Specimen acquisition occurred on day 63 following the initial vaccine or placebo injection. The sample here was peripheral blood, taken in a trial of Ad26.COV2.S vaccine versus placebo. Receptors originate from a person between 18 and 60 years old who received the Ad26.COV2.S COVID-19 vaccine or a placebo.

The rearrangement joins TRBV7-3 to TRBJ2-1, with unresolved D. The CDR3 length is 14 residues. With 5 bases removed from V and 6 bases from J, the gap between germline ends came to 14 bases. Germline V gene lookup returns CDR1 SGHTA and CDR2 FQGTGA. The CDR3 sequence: CASSPAPFSNEQFF. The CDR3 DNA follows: TGTGCCAGCAGCCCCGCCCCCTTTAGCAATGAGCAGTTCTTC.

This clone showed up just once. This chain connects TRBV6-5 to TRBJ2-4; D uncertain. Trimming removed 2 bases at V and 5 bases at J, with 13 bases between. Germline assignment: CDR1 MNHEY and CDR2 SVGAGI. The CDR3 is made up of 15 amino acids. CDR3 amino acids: CASSYGGTWENIQYF. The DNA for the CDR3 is TGTGCCAGCAGTTACGGTGGTACGTGGGAAAACATTCAGTACTTC.

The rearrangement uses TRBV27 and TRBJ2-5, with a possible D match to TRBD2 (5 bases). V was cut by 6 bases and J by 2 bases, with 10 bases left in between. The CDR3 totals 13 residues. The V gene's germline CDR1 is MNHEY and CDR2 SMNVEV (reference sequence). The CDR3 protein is CASRVAGQETQYF. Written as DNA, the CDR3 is TGTGCCAGCAGAGTGGCGGGTCAAGAGACCCAGTACTTC.

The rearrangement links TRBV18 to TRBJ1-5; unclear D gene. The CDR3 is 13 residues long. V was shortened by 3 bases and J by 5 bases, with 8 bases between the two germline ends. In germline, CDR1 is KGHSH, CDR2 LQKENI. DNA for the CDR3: TGTGCCAGCTCACCTAACGAGGATCAGCCCCAGCATTTT. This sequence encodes CASSPNEDQPQHF.

The CDR3 DNA is TGTGCCAGCAGTTACTCGGGGCCTCCTGACGAGCAGTACTTC. Translation: CASSYSGPPDEQYF. The rearrangement uses TRBV6-5 and TRBJ2-7, with D tentatively TRBD1 (5 bases). The length of the CDR3 is 14 residues. Trimming pared 0 bases from V and 5 bases from J, leaving 11 bases between. CDR1 MNHEY and CDR2 SVGAGI come from the germline V gene.

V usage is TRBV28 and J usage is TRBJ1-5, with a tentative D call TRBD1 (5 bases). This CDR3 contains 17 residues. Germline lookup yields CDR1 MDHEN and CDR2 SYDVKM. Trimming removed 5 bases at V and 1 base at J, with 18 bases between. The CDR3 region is CASSPSGTEWSNQPQHF. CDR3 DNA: TGTGCCAGCAGTCCATCCGGGACGGAATGGAGCAATCAGCCCCAGCATTTT.

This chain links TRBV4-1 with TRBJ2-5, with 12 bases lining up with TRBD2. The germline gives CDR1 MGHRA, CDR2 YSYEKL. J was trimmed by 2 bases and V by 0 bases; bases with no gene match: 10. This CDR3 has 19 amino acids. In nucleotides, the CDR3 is TGCGCCAGCAGCCAAGACCGTGGGGGACTAGCGGGTGATCAAGAGACCCAGTACTTC. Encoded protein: CASSQDRGGLAGDQETQYF.

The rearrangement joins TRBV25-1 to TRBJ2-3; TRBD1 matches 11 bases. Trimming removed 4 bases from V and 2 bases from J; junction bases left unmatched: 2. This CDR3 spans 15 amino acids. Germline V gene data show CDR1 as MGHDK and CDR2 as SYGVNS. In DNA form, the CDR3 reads TGTGCCAGCAGTGTGGGACAGGGGGTCACAGATACGCAGTATTTT. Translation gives CASSVGQGVTDTQYF.

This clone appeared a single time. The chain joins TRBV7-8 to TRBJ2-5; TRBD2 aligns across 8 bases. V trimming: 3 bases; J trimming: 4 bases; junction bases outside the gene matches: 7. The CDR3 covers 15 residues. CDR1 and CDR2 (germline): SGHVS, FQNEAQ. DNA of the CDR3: TGTGCCAGCAGCTTCCGAGGACTAGCCGGAGAGACCCAGTACTTC. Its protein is CASSFRGLAGETQYF.

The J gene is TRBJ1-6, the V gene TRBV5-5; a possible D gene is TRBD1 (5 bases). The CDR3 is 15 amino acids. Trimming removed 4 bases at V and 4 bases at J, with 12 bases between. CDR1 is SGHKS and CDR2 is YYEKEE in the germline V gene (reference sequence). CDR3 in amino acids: CASSPTGGYNSPLHF. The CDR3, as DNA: TGTGCCAGCAGCCCGACCGGGGGTTATAATTCACCCCTCCACTTT. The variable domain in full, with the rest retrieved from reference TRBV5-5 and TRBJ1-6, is DAGVTQSPTHLIKTRGQQVTLRCSPISGHKSVSWYQQVLGQGPQFIFQYYEKEERGRGNFPDRFSARQFPNYSSELNVNALLLGDSALYLCASSPTGGYNSPLHFGNGTRLTVT.

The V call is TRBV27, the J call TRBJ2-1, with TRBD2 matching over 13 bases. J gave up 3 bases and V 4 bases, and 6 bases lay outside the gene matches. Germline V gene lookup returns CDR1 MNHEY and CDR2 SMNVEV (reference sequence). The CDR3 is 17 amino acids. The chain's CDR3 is CASSSPGTSGIYNEQFF. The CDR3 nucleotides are TGTGCCAGCAGTTCCCCAGGGACTAGCGGGATCTACAATGAGCAGTTCTTC.

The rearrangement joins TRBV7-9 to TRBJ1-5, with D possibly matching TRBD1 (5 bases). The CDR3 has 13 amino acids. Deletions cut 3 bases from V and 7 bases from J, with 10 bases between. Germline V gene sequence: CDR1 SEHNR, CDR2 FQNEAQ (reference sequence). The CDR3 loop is CASSFGRDQPQHF. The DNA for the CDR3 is TGTGCCAGCAGCTTCGGAAGGGACCAGCCCCAGCATTTT.

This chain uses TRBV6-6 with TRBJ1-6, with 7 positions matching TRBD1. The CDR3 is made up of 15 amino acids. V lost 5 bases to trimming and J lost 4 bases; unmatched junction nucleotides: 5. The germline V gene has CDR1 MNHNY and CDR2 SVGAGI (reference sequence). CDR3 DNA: TGTGCCAGCAGTCCGACAGGGCTTTATAATTCACCCCTCCACTTT. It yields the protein CASSPTGLYNSPLHF.

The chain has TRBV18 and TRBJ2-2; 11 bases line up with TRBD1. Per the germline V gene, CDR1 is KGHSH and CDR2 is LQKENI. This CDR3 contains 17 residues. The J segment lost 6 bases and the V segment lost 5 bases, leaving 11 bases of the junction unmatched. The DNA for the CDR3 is TGTGCCAGCTCAACAAACTCCGGGACAGGGGGTGCCGGGGAGCTGTTTTTT. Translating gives CASSTNSGTGGAGELFF.